The sequence of this T cell receptor (beta chain) was determined in a study of blood T cells in healthy people across ages. The CDR3 spans 13 residues. Germline CDR1 reads MNHNY; CDR2 reads SVGAGI (reference sequence). Trimming took 6 bases from V and 5 from J; bases not matched to a gene: 7. With a J-beta primer mix and a sample-barcoded 5' primer, a second PCR ran about 7 to 12 cycles. From the 5' RACE reads, TCRdb called clonotypes with MiXCR, one entry per CDR3 protein. This table has 600,000 to 650,000 distinct CDR3 sequences, around 54% appearing once. The clonotype comes from a man between 60 and 75 years old in good health. Sequenced input: blood. V and J are TRBV6-6 and TRBJ2-7; TRBD1 aligns across 7 bases. This CDR3 reads CASSRDREHEQYF. The CDR3 DNA reads TGTGCCAGCAGCCGCGACAGGGAGCACGAGCAGTACTTC.